The entry that follows covers one T cell receptor (beta chain) sequence. What it binds is unknown. In germline, CDR1 is SGHAT, CDR2 FQNNGV. The CDR3 has 14 amino acids. V lost 0 bases, J lost 5 bases, and 10 bases lay in between. Using immunoSEQ multiplex PCR, the repertoire was profiled, and TCRdb retains in-frame clones only, with some absent. The sample lists 100,000 to 150,000 clones; 70% to 90% were seen once. This sample is part of a study of T cell responses to AZD1222 COVID-19 vaccine. Study-wide points: Just 5 to 7 AZD1222 recipients were seropositive at baseline. Reportedly, close to half of spike-specific TCRs are directed against unmutated variant regions. Spike as a whole was targeted by vaccine-associated CD4 TCRs, dominant at 160-218 and 743-854. Clonal diversity was possibly underestimated, and white British individuals and females predominated among donors.

The rearrangement joins TRBV11-2 to TRBJ1-2; D not resolved. The source is an adult who received the MenACWY meningococcal vaccine as a control. The sample here was peripheral blood, taken 28 days after the second dose of the MenACWY control vaccine. The CDR3 region has the DNA TGTGCCAGCAGCTTAGACGGGAGAGATTATGGCTACACCTTC. The encoded protein is CASSLDGRDYGYTF.